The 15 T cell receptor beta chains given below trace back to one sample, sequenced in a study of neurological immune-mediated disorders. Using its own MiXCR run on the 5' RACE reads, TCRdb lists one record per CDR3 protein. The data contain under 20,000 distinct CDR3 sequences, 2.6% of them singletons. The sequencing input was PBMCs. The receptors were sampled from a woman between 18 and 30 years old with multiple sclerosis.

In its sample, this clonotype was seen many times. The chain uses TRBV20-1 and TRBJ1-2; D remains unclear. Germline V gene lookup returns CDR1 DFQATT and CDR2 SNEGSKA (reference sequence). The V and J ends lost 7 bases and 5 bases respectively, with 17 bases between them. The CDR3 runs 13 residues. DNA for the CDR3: TGCAGTGTACTTCTTGGCCAGCAGTATGGCTACACCTTC. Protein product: CSVLLGQQYGYTF.

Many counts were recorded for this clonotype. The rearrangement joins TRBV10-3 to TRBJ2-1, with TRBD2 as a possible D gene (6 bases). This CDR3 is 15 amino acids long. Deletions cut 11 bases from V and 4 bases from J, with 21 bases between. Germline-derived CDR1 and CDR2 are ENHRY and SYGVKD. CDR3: CAVSPGTSEYNEQFF. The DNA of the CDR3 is TGTGCCGTTAGCCCCGGGACTTCCGAATACAATGAGCAGTTCTTC.

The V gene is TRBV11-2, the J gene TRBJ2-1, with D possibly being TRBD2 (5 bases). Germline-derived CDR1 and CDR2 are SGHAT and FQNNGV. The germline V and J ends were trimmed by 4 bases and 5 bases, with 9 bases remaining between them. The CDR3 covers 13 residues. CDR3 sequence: CASSSGSDNEQFF. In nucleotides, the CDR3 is TGTGCCAGCAGCTCGGGGTCCGACAATGAGCAGTTCTTC.

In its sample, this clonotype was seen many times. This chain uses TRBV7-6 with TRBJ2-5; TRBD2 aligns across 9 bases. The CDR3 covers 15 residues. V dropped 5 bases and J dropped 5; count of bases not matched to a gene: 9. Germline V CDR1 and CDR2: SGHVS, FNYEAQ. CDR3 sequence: CASSMRGGHKETQYF. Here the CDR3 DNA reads TGTGCCAGCAGCATGCGGGGGGGCCATAAGGAGACCCAGTACTTC.

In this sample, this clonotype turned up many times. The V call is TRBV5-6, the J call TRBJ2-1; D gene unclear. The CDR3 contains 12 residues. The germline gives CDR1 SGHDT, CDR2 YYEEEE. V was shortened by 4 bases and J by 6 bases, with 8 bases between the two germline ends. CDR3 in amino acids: CASSHGVNEQFF. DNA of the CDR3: TGTGCCAGCAGCCATGGAGTCAATGAGCAGTTCTTC.

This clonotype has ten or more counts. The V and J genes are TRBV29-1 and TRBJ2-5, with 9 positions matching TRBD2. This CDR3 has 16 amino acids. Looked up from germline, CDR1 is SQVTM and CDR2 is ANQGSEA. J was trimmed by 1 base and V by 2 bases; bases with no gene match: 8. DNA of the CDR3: TGCAGCGTTGAAATAGCGGGAGCGGGAAGCCAAGAGACCCAGTACTTC. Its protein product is CSVEIAGAGSQETQYF.

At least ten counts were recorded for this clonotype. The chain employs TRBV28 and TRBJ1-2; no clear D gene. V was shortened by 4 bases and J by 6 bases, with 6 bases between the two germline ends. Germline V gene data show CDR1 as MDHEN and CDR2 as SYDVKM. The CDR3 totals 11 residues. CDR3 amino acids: CASSSLHGYTF. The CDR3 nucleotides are TGTGCCAGCAGTTCCTTGCATGGCTACACCTTC.

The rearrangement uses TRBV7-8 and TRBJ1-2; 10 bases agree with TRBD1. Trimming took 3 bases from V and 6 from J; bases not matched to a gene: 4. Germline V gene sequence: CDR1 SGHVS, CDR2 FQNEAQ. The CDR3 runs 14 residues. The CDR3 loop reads CASSFSDRGNGYTF. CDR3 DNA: TGTGCCAGCAGCTTCTCGGACAGGGGGAATGGCTACACCTTC.

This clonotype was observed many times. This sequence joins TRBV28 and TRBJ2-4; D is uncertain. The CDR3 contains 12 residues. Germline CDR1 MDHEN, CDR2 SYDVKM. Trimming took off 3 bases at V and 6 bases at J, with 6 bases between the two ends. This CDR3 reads CASSLGRNIQYF. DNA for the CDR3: TGTGCCAGCAGTTTGGGCAGAAACATTCAGTACTTC. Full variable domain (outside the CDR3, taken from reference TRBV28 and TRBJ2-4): DVKVTQSSRYLVKRTGEKVFLECVQDMDHENMFWYRQDPGLGLRLIYFSYDVKMKEKGDIPEGYSVSREKKERFSLILESASTNQTSMYLCASSLGRNIQYFGAGTRLSVL.

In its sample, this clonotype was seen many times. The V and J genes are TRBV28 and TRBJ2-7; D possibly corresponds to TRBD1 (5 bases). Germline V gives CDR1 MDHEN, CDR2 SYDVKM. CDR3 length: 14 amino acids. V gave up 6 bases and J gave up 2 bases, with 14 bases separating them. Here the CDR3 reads CASRVTEPPYEQYF. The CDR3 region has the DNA TGTGCCAGCAGAGTGACAGAACCCCCCTACGAGCAGTACTTC.

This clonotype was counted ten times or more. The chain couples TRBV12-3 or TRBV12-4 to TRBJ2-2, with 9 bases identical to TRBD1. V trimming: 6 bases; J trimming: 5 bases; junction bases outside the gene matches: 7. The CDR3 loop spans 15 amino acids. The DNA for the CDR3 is TGTGCCAGCAGGATCAGGGACAGGGCAACCGGGGAGCTGTTTTTT. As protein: CASRIRDRATGELFF.

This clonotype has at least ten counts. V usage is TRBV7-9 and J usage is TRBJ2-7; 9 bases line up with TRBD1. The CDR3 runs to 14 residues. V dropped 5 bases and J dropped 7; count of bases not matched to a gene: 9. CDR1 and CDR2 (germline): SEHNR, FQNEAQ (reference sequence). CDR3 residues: CASSGEQGAKEQYF. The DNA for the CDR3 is TGTGCCAGCAGCGGAGAACAGGGGGCTAAAGAGCAGTACTTC.

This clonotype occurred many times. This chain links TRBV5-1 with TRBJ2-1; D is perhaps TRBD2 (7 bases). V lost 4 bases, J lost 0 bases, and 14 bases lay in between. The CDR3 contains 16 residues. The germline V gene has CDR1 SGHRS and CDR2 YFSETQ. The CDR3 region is CASSARGGGSYNEQFF. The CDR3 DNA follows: TGCGCCAGCAGCGCAAGAGGGGGGGGCTCCTACAATGAGCAGTTCTTC.

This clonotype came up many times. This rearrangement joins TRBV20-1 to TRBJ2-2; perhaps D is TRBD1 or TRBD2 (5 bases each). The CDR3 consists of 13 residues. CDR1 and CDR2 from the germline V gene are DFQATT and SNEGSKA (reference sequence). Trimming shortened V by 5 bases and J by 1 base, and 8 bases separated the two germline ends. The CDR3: CSAGTVNTGELFF. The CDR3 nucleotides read TGCAGTGCTGGGACGGTGAACACCGGGGAGCTGTTTTTT.

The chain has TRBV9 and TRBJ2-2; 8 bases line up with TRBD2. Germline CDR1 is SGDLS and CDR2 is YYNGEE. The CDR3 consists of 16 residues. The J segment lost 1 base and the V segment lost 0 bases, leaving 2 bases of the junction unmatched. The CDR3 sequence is CASSVGTSGNTGELFF. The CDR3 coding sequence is TGTGCCAGCAGCGTAGGAACTAGCGGGAACACCGGGGAGCTGTTTTTT.